This T cell receptor beta chain came from a study of CD8+ T cells in alopecia areata. Study-level background: Each of the treated patients was given oral tofacitinib, 5 to 10 mg twice daily, for moderate-to-severe alopecia areata. Study-wide results and limits: Tofacitinib significantly brought down scalp clonality and expanded CD8+ clones among top 100.

This clone has a handful of counts. What it binds is unknown. The treatment denotes: oral pan-JAK inhibitor, 5-10 mg twice daily. Following RNA extraction, reverse transcription yielded cDNA that acted as the sequencing template. Some clones are missing from TCRdb's copy, which holds only in-frame ones; the method was immunoSEQ multiplex PCR. Found here are 150,000 to 250,000 clones, around 56% of them singletons; the top ten hold over 3%. Germline lookup yields CDR1 SNHLY and CDR2 FYNNEI. The CDR3 has 16 amino acids. Losses at the gene ends were 6 bases for V and 1 base for J; bases not matched to a gene: 5.

The specimen was CD4+ T cells sorted from blood, collected at week 4, from a patient treated with tofacitinib. The TCR comes from a human donor with alopecia areata. The chain has TRBV2 and TRBJ2-3, with TRBD2 matching 12 bases. CDR3 loop: CASRDRTSGGTDTQYF. The CDR3 DNA sequence: TGTGCCAGCAGGGATAGGACTAGCGGGGGCACAGATACGCAGTATTTT.